These 3 T cell receptor beta chains share one sample of origin, sequenced in a study of blood T cell repertoires in COVID-19. Assay: immunoSEQ multiplex PCR; the TCRdb copy retains only in-frame clones and omits some. The sample carries 60,000 to 80,000 clones, roughly 90% recorded once. Sample: peripheral blood. These receptors all come from a woman over 75 with acute or convalescent COVID-19.

V gene TRBV5-1 combines with J gene TRBJ1-2, with TRBD1 matching 11 bases. The CDR3 spans 15 residues. V lost 4 bases to trimming and J lost 4 bases; unmatched junction nucleotides: 6. CDR1 is SGHRS, CDR2 YFSETQ, per germline. The CDR3 here is CASSPGQGAVYGYTF. CDR3 in DNA: TGCGCCAGCAGCCCCGGACAGGGGGCGGTCTATGGCTACACCTTC. Full variable domain (rest looked up from reference TRBV5-1 and TRBJ1-2): KAGVTQTPRYLIKTRGQQVTLSCSPISGHRSVSWYQQTPGQGLQFLFEYFSETQRNKGNFPGRFSGRQFSNSRSEMNVSTLELGDSALYLCASSPGQGAVYGYTFGSGTRLTVV.

The chain is built from TRBV18 and TRBJ2-4; D may be TRBD1 (5 bases). Trimming removed 3 bases from V and 0 bases from J, with 12 bases in between. This CDR3 spans 16 amino acids. Germline V gene sequence: CDR1 KGHSH, CDR2 LQKENI. Written as DNA, the CDR3 is TGTGCCAGCTCACCTTGGACACCTCTAGCCAAAAACATTCAGTACTTC. Amino acid sequence: CASSPWTPLAKNIQYF.

The chain couples TRBV30 to TRBJ1-2; D is possibly TRBD1 (5 bases). Germline CDR1 GTSNPN, CDR2 SVGIG (reference sequence). V shed 0 bases and J shed 4 bases, with 9 bases lying between them. The CDR3 consists of 13 residues. CDR3 loop: CAWSVGGAYGYTF. CDR3 sequence (DNA): TGTGCCTGGAGTGTGGGGGGAGCCTATGGCTACACCTTC.